This section outlines one T cell receptor beta chain sequence together with its context. A read error may explain this, as a much larger clone is one base away. Every sequencing run drew on 15-18 subjects and yielded over 200 million TCR-beta sequences. TCRdb passed the 5' RACE reads through MiXCR, listing each CDR3 protein once. The repertoire includes about 58,000 distinct CDR3 sequences, under 3.5% of them detected once, and approximately 7% sits in the top ten. The sample belongs to a study of neurological immune-mediated disorders. Germline values: CDR1 SQVTM, CDR2 ANQGSEA. The CDR3 has 12 residues. Unsorted libraries were generated from 2 million PBMCs. These cells had been stored in RNAlater at -80 C.

This receptor was obtained from a woman aged 60-75 years with multiple sclerosis. J is TRBJ2-6 and V is TRBV29-1; 9 nucleotides line up with TRBD1. The sample was PBMCs. The CDR3 DNA sequence: TGCAGCGGCTGGACAGGGGCCAAAGTCCTGACTTTC. It yields the protein CSGWTGAKVLTF.